These T cell receptor beta chains were read from a single sample in a study of human T cells and chemical hapten exposure. From the RACE reads, TCRdb called clonotypes with MiXCR, one entry per CDR3 protein. The sample lists around 120,000 distinct CDR3 sequences; roughly 13% were seen once. The sequenced sample was whole blood, obtained in connection with sensitization to the hapten diphenylcyclopropenone (DPC). These receptors came from a young man with alopecia areata. Some clones in this sample may be carry-over from other donors' samples. CDR3s include the opening cysteine and the closing phenylalanine or tryptophan. D genes are given only for firm matches. Size tells how often a clone was seen (once, few, many) or the class of an expanded clone, and some rows leave it out.

J | D | size | V | length | DNA | CDR3
TRBJ1-2 | TRBD1 | few | TRBV27 | 13 | TGTGCCAGCAGTTTAACAGGGGGCTATGGCTACACCTTC | CASSLTGGYGYTF
TRBJ2-3 | - | - | TRBV4-3 | 15 | TGCGCCAGCAGCCAAGAGATGATAGCCACAGATACGCAGTATTTT | CASSQEMIATDTQYF
TRBJ2-5 | TRBD1 | few | TRBV11-3 | 16 | TGTGCCAGCAGCCAAGACAGGGGACCGTACCAAGAGACCCAGTACTTC | CASSQDRGPYQETQYF
TRBJ2-5 | - | many | TRBV11-2 | 15 | TGTGCCAGCAGCTTAGAAGGGCGGTACGGAGAGACCCAGTACTTC | CASSLEGRYGETQYF
TRBJ2-1 | TRBD2 | - | TRBV6-2/TRBV6-3 | 16 | TGTGCCAGCAGCCACCGTCTAGCGGGGCCCTGGGATGAGCAGTTCTTC | CASSHRLAGPWDEQFF
TRBJ2-1 | - | few | TRBV5-6 | 16 | TGTGCCAGCAGTTCCGCCGGGACACCGGCCTACAATGAGCAGTTCTTC | CASSSAGTPAYNEQFF
TRBJ2-5 | - | few | TRBV19 | 14 | TGTGCCAGTAGTACGGGTGGGACCTCTGAGACCCAGTACTTC | CASSTGGTSETQYF
TRBJ2-3 | - | few | TRBV28 | 13 | TGTGCCAGTACAGGGCGTTGGGGAGATACGCAGTATTTT | CASTGRWGDTQYF
TRBJ2-2 | TRBD1 | few | TRBV11-2 | 14 | TGTGCCAGCAGCTTTACAGGGGGCACCGGGGAGCTGTTTTTT | CASSFTGGTGELFF
TRBJ1-2 | - | once | TRBV3-1 | 14 | TGTGCCAGCAGCAGGAGGGCAGAAAACTATGGCTACACCTTC | CASSRRAENYGYTF
TRBJ2-2 | - | many | TRBV11-2 | 17 | TGTGCCAGCAGCTTTCGACCAGGTCCGCGGTTGGAGGGGGAGCTGTTTTTT | CASSFRPGPRLEGELFF
TRBJ1-5 | - | few | TRBV29-1 | 10 | TGCAGCCTAACAAATCAGCCCCAGCATTTT | CSLTNQPQHF
TRBJ1-2 | - | - | TRBV19 | 14 | TGTGCCAGTAGTATCTCTGCAGGGGAACATGGCTACACCTTC | CASSISAGEHGYTF
TRBJ1-5 | TRBD1 | - | TRBV15 | 16 | TGTGCCACCAGCGGGTCGGACAGGGCCTATAATCAGCCCCAGCATTTT | CATSGSDRAYNQPQHF
TRBJ2-3 | TRBD2 | - | TRBV7-2 | 16 | TGTGCCAGCACCGGCCCGGGGACTAGCGGCACAGATACGCAGTATTTT | CASTGPGTSGTDTQYF
TRBJ1-2 | - | few | TRBV27 | 13 | TGTGCCAGCAGTTTCACCCTTTCTGGGGGCTACACCTTC | CASSFTLSGGYTF
TRBJ1-3 | TRBD1 | many | TRBV6-5 | 19 | TGTGCCAGCAGTTACTCCGGGACAGGGGTCCTGTCTGCTGGAAACACCATATATTTT | CASSYSGTGVLSAGNTIYF
TRBJ2-5 | - | few | TRBV20-1 | 13 | TGCAGTGCTATCGGACATTGGCGGGAGACCCAGTACTTC | CSAIGHWRETQYF
TRBJ2-3 | - | many | TRBV7-2 | 14 | TGTGCCAGCAGTTCCCGAGTCGTCCTGAATACGCAGTATTTT | CASSSRVVLNTQYF
TRBJ1-2 | TRBD1 | - | TRBV5-5 | 15 | TGTGCCAGCAGCTTAGACCCGGGACAGAACTATGGCTACACCTTC | CASSLDPGQNYGYTF
TRBJ2-5 | - | few | TRBV5-1 | 13 | TGCGCCAGCAGCCTCTTGGACCAAGAGACCCAGTACTTC | CASSLLDQETQYF
TRBJ1-5 | - | - | TRBV12-2 | 17 | TGTGCAAGTCGCTTAGGGCGGGACACTCTCGCCTATCAGCCCCAGCATTTT | CASRLGRDTLAYQPQHF
TRBJ2-1 | TRBD2 | few | TRBV11-3 | 13 | TGTGCCAGCAGCTTAGTTACTAGCGGTGAGCAGTTCTTC | CASSLVTSGEQFF
TRBJ2-5 | - | - | TRBV4-3 | 15 | TGCGCCAGCAGCCAAGATGGGGCAACCCAAGAGACCCAGTACTTC | CASSQDGATQETQYF
TRBJ2-2 | TRBD2 | few | TRBV12-3/TRBV12-4 | 15 | TGTGCCAGCAGGGTAGCGGGGACGAACACCGGGGAGCTGTTTTTT | CASRVAGTNTGELFF
TRBJ2-1 | - | few | TRBV7-5 | 19 | - | CISVSEAYLSLGQTNEQFF
TRBJ1-1 | - | few | TRBV20-1 | 13 | TGCAGTGCAGAAACAGGACTTTACACTGAAGCTTTCTTT | CSAETGLYTEAFF
TRBJ2-2 | TRBD1 | few | TRBV7-9 | 15 | TGTGCCAGCAGCTTCGACAGGGGGCAGACCGGGGAGCTGTTTTTT | CASSFDRGQTGELFF
TRBJ1-2 | TRBD1 | few | TRBV7-9 | 14 | TGTGCCAGCAGCTTTGGGACAGCTAACTATGGCTACACCTTC | CASSFGTANYGYTF
TRBJ1-1 | - | once | TRBV29-1 | 12 | TGCAGCGTGACCGAAGTGAACACTGAAGCTTTCTTT | CSVTEVNTEAFF
TRBJ2-1 | - | many | TRBV7-6 | 12 | TGTGCCAGCAGCTGGCGGGGTAATGAGCAGTTCTTC | CASSWRGNEQFF
TRBJ2-2 | - | - | TRBV19 | 15 | TGTGCCAGTAGTAGGGGACTCTTAGGGACCGGGGAGCTGTTTTTT | CASSRGLLGTGELFF
TRBJ1-1 | - | - | TRBV4-1 | 14 | TGCGCCAGCAGCCACCCAGGGGTGAGCACTGAAGCTTTCTTT | CASSHPGVSTEAFF
TRBJ2-2 | - | few | TRBV12-3/TRBV12-4 | 12 | TGTGCCAGCAGTTTAAGGACAGCCATTCTGTTTTTT | CASSLRTAILFF
TRBJ1-5 | - | few | TRBV19 | 17 | TGTGCCAGTAGTATAGAAGAGGTCTCATGGCCTTGGGGGCCCCAGCATTTT | CASSIEEVSWPWGPQHF
TRBJ1-1 | - | - | TRBV20-1 | 12 | TGCAGTGCCTCTTTTAGGGGGACTGAAGCTTTCTTT | CSASFRGTEAFF
TRBJ1-4 | - | - | TRBV10-1 | 15 | TGCGCCAGCAGTGAGTCCCCAGGGACTAATGAAAAACTGTTTTTT | CASSESPGTNEKLFF
TRBJ1-4 | - | - | TRBV18 | 16 | TGTGCCAGCTCACTCTCGGACCCTGCAACTAATGAAAAACTGTTTTTT | CASSLSDPATNEKLFF
TRBJ2-3 | - | - | TRBV6-5 | 14 | TGTGCCAGCAGTTACCGACAGCGCACAGATACGCAGTATTTT | CASSYRQRTDTQYF
TRBJ1-1 | - | few | TRBV18 | 15 | TGTGCCAGCTCACTAACCCAGGTTCCCCGAACTGAAGCTTTCTTT | CASSLTQVPRTEAFF
TRBJ2-5 | - | few | TRBV2 | 11 | TGTGCCAGCAGTGAGCAGGAGACCCAGTACTTC | CASSEQETQYF
TRBJ2-2 | - | - | TRBV11-3 | 14 | TGTGCCAGCAGCTTACCCTATTCCACCGGGGAGCTGTTTTTT | CASSLPYSTGELFF
TRBJ2-1 | - | many | TRBV20-1 | 14 | TGCAGTGCTAGCGGGCAGGGTGCCTACAATGAGCAGTTCTTC | CSASGQGAYNEQFF
TRBJ2-1 | TRBD2 | - | TRBV7-2 | 17 | TGTGCCAGCAGCGCCGGACTAGCGGGGGGTTCCTACAATGAGCAGTTCTTC | CASSAGLAGGSYNEQFF
TRBJ1-1 | - | - | TRBV19 | 18 | TGTGCCAGTAGTATAGCGGGGCCAGGAACGTCTGAGAACACTGAAGCTTTCTTT | CASSIAGPGTSENTEAFF
TRBJ2-2 | - | many | TRBV29-1 | 13 | TGCAGCGTTGAGAAGAGCGACACCGGGGAGCTGTTTTTT | CSVEKSDTGELFF
TRBJ2-4 | - | - | TRBV7-2 | 14 | TGTGCCAGCAGCTTCAGGGGCGCCAAAAACATTCAGTACTTC | CASSFRGAKNIQYF
TRBJ2-2 | - | - | TRBV7-2 | 13 | TGTGCCAGCAGCTTAAATTTCCTAGGAGGGCTGTTTTTT | CASSLNFLGGLFF
TRBJ1-5 | - | - | TRBV4-1 | 17 | TGCGCCAGCAGCCAAGTTAATACCCCAGGGAATTTTTGGCCCCAGCATTTT | CASSQVNTPGNFWPQHF
TRBJ1-2 | - | few | TRBV15 | 14 | TGTGCCACCAGCAGAGATTGGGCAGTCTATGGCTACACCTTC | CATSRDWAVYGYTF
TRBJ2-6 | - | - | TRBV4-1 | 16 | TGCGCCAGCAGCCAAGACAGAAGCTCTGGGGCCAACGTCCTGACTTTC | CASSQDRSSGANVLTF